The T cell receptor (beta chain) described here comes from a study of blood T cell repertoires in COVID-19. The overall study: COVID-19 samples collected from the United States, Italy and Spain covered acute and convalescent phases. The cDNA or gDNA used as material had been derived from T cells, B-cell-depleted T cells, or PBMCs.

Original data processing: How many nucleated cells were present was estimated from reference gene primer amplification. Sequencing was performed with immunoSEQ multiplex PCR; in TCRdb, only in-frame clones are kept and a portion is missing. V, J and clone size are those of that table, while D and trimming were read from the DNA. The sample contains about 100,000 clones, about 91% of which appear only once. V was cut by 3 bases and J by 3 bases, with 8 bases left in between. The CDR3 is 13 amino acids. The TCR comes from a human donor in a cohort sampled during active COVID-19. The sequenced sample was peripheral blood. The V call is TRBV12-3 or TRBV12-4, the J call TRBJ1-1, with D possibly being TRBD1 (5 bases). CDR3 DNA sequence: TGTGCCAGCAGTTTTCGCAGGGACACTGAAGCTTTCTTT. Translated, it gives CASSFRRDTEAFF.